This TCR beta chain was sequenced for a study of identifying expanded T cells in peripheral blood. A remark on this clone: Its antigen remains unknown.

Study-level results: Across healthy donors, higher total template counts meant significantly greater approximately 2-week count variance.

The CDR3 spans 13 residues. Trimming pared 2 bases from V and 4 bases from J, leaving 9 bases between. Per the germline V gene, CDR1 is SGHRS and CDR2 is YFSETQ. Clones were sequenced by immunoSEQ multiplex PCR, and TCRdb holds only the in-frame ones, with some missing. The table lists 70,000 to 95,000 clones, more than 70% of them singletons. Sequenced: blood. The receptor comes from a person aged 18 to 69 in good health. The V gene is TRBV5-1, the J gene TRBJ1-1, with D possibly being TRBD1 (5 bases). Here the CDR3 reads CASSFSGGTEAFF. The CDR3 DNA sequence: TGCGCCAGCAGCTTCTCTGGGGGCACTGAAGCTTTCTTT.